Below, 20 T cell receptor beta chains from the same sample are listed, as sequenced in a study of spatial heterogeneity in lung cancer (dated by TCRdb to between 2018 and 2021). What the research found in general, with its limitations: The number of expanded intratumoral alpha and beta TCRs correlated with the tumor nonsynonymous mutation count.

Libraries were prepared through 5' RACE. The reads were generated on a NextSeq 500. TCRdb handled the public reads itself, with Q25 trimming in fastp and clone calling in MiXCR, and kept productive beta chains. Rows are unified per CDR3 protein, each entry keeping the most common DNA and genes. This sample lists just under 1,500 distinct CDR3 sequences; 8.9% were detected once. The ten largest clones capture around 30% of the sample. Their antigens are not known. In the paper's terms, the time point label means: sample taken at primary tumor resection. Material: lung tumor tissue, obtained at surgery. These receptors were collected from a male donor with early-stage non-small cell lung cancer.

By sample fraction, this clonotype is medium-sized. J is TRBJ2-2 and V is TRBV10-3; D ambiguous. CDR3 size: 12 residues. V was clipped by 10 bases and J by 6 bases, with 12 bases between them. Germline CDR1 reads ENHRY; CDR2 reads SYGVKD. The CDR3 loop is CASSGFAGELFF. CDR3 nucleotide sequence: TGTGCCAGTAGTGGGTTCGCCGGGGAGCTGTTTTTT.

This clonotype is medium-sized in the sample. V is TRBV12-3 or TRBV12-4 and J is TRBJ1-1, with D unclear. The CDR3 has 14 residues. V lost 4 bases, J lost 6 bases, and 15 bases lay in between. The CDR3 spells CASSSMPGSPEAFF. The CDR3 DNA sequence: TGTGCCAGCAGTTCCATGCCGGGGTCCCCTGAAGCTTTCTTT.

The J gene is TRBJ1-1, the V gene TRBV7-9; D is undetermined. Germline loops: CDR1 SEHNR, CDR2 FQNEAQ (reference sequence). The CDR3 is made up of 11 amino acids. V lost 5 bases and J lost 4, with 5 bases in between. The CDR3 sequence is CASSPITEAFF. CDR3 nucleotide sequence: TGTGCCAGCAGCCCCATCACTGAAGCTTTCTTT.

This clonotype is categorized as medium-sized (0.01 to 0.1%). The chain couples TRBV7-9 to TRBJ2-7; TRBD2 matches 7 bases. There are 15 residues in the CDR3. The junction had 9 bases not matched to a gene; V was cut back by 3 bases and J by 4 bases. Germline V lookup: CDR1 SEHNR, CDR2 FQNEAQ (reference sequence). This CDR3 reads CASSLTSSARYEQYF. CDR3 bases: TGTGCCAGCAGCTTGACTAGCTCAGCCAGATACGAGCAGTACTTC.

This clonotype appeared a single time. This chain links TRBV30 with TRBJ2-5; 7 bases fit TRBD2. V was clipped by 1 base and J by 7 bases; unmatched bases: 9. The CDR3 is 14 amino acids. Germline V gives CDR1 GTSNPN, CDR2 SVGIG (reference sequence). Here the CDR3 reads CAWSASGGLWTQYF. CDR3 DNA sequence: TGTGCCTGGAGTGCTAGCGGCGGATTATGGACCCAGTACTTC.

By sample fraction, this clonotype is medium-sized. The chain carries TRBV11-2 and TRBJ2-1; 8 bases line up with TRBD2. V was clipped by 0 bases and J by 7 bases; unmatched bases: 5. The CDR3 consists of 15 residues. Germline-derived CDR1 and CDR2 are SGHAT and FQNNGV. The CDR3 bases are TGTGCCAGCAGCTTAGAACCCGGGAGGGCTAATGAGCAGTTCTTC. It translates to CASSLEPGRANEQFF.

This clonotype is classed as medium-sized. This chain links TRBV11-3 with TRBJ2-3; 8 bases fit TRBD1. The length of the CDR3 is 15 residues. The germline gives CDR1 SGHNT, CDR2 YENEEA. Trimming took 5 bases from V and 2 from J; bases not matched to a gene: 6. The CDR3 DNA follows: TGTGCCAGCAGCCTTGGACAGGGCCCCACAGATACGCAGTATTTT. Translation: CASSLGQGPTDTQYF.

By proportion, this clonotype is medium-sized. This chain joins TRBV5-1 and TRBJ1-4; D unresolved. This CDR3 has 14 amino acids. Germline assignment: CDR1 SGHRS and CDR2 YFSETQ. Trimming removed 0 bases from V and 5 bases from J, with 8 bases in between. This CDR3 is CASSLGEGNEKLFF. CDR3 nucleotides: TGCGCCAGCAGCTTGGGGGAAGGGAATGAAAAACTGTTTTTT.

This clonotype is deemed medium-sized. The V call is TRBV6-1, the J call TRBJ1-2, with 10 bases lining up with TRBD1. CDR1 is MNHNS, CDR2 SASEGT, per germline. V lost 2 bases and J lost 8; bases outside the gene matches: 11. CDR3 length: 16 residues. The CDR3 sequence: CASSEMRTGGLEGYTF. The CDR3 coding sequence is TGTGCCAGCAGTGAAATGCGGACAGGGGGACTCGAGGGCTACACCTTC.

This clonotype is classed as medium-sized (0.01 to 0.1%). J is TRBJ2-7 and V is TRBV2; 7 positions agree with TRBD2. The CDR3 has 15 amino acids. The germline V gene has CDR1 SNHLY and CDR2 FYNNEI. J lost 3 bases, V lost 2 bases, and 7 bases had no gene match. The DNA of the CDR3 is TGTGCCAGCAGTGAAAGCCAGCGGGGATTCTACGAGCAGTACTTC. This gives the protein CASSESQRGFYEQYF. The full variable domain, with the rest looked up from reference TRBV2 and TRBJ2-7, is EPEVTQTPSHQVTQMGQEVILRCVPISNHLYFYWYRQILGQKVEFLVSFYNNEISEKSEIFDDQFSVERPDGSNFTLKIRSTKLEDSAMYFCASSESQRGFYEQYFGPGTRLTVT.

By share, this clonotype counts as medium-sized. The chain carries TRBV11-3 and TRBJ2-1; TRBD2 agrees at 11 bases. Germline trimming cut 4 bases from V and 1 base from J; bases unmatched to any gene: 3. CDR1 is SGHNT and CDR2 is YENEEA in the germline V gene. The CDR3 sequence is 16 residues long. The CDR3 region has the DNA TGTGCCAGCAGCTCCCGGACTAGCGGGTCCTACAATGAGCAGTTCTTC. This translates into CASSSRTSGSYNEQFF.

This clonotype is termed medium-sized. CDR3 nucleotides: TGCGCCAGCTGGACAGGGGGTATCTCCTACGAGCAGTACTTC. The encoded protein is CASWTGGISYEQYF. The chain has TRBV10-2 and TRBJ2-7; 10 positions match TRBD1. The CDR3 runs 14 residues. The germline V gene encodes CDR1 WSHSY and CDR2 SAAADI. Trimming at V came to 8 bases and at J to 0 bases, leaving 4 bases not matched to a gene.

This clonotype was seen many times. This rearrangement joins TRBV27 to TRBJ2-1; TRBD2 is a possible D gene (6 bases). Germline-derived CDR1 and CDR2 are MNHEY and SMNVEV (reference sequence). V lost 9 bases and J lost 6, with 18 bases in between. This CDR3 contains 14 residues. CDR3 protein: CASSFGGEFNEQFF. The CDR3 DNA sequence: TGTGCCAGTTCCTTCGGGGGAGAGTTCAATGAGCAGTTCTTC.

By share, this clonotype counts as medium-sized (0.01 to 0.1%). The V gene is TRBV6-5, the J gene TRBJ1-5, with D possibly matching TRBD1 (6 bases). Germline V CDR1 and CDR2: MNHEY, SVGAGI. The CDR3 is 14 amino acids. With 6 bases removed from V and 4 bases from J, the gap between germline ends came to 13 bases. The CDR3 bases are TGTGCCAGCAGGGGGGCAGGGTTTAATCAGCCCCAGCATTTT. Its translation: CASRGAGFNQPQHF.

By sample share, this clonotype is medium-sized. The chain combines TRBV5-1 with TRBJ2-1; a possible D gene is TRBD1 (5 bases). Trimming shortened V by 0 bases and J by 4 bases, and 5 bases separated the two germline ends. Germline CDR1 is SGHRS and CDR2 is YFSETQ. The CDR3 is 13 amino acids. The CDR3: CASSLGQYNEQFF. CDR3 in DNA: TGCGCCAGCAGCTTGGGACAGTACAATGAGCAGTTCTTC.

This clonotype is classed as medium-sized (0.01 to 0.1%). This chain uses TRBV6-5 with TRBJ1-5; D is perhaps TRBD1 (5 bases). The CDR3 sequence is 14 residues long. Germline-derived CDR1 and CDR2 are MNHEY and SVGAGI. Trimming took off 5 bases at V and 8 bases at J, with 16 bases between the two ends. The CDR3 region has the DNA TGTGCCAGCAGTGGCAACAGGAATGGAGAGCCCCAGCATTTT. Amino acid sequence: CASSGNRNGEPQHF.

This clonotype counts as medium-sized. The chain carries TRBV20-1 and TRBJ2-7, with 9 bases identical to TRBD2. Per germline, CDR1 DFQATT and CDR2 SNEGSKA (reference sequence). The CDR3 covers 16 residues. The ends lost 8 bases at V and 4 bases at J; junction bases unmatched: 18. In nucleotides, the CDR3 is TGCAGTTTCTTTTATAAAAAGACTAGCGGCCTATACGAGCAGTACTTC. Translation gives CSFFYKKTSGLYEQYF.

In its sample, this clonotype ranks as medium-sized. V usage is TRBV2 and J usage is TRBJ2-2, with D tentatively TRBD1 (6 bases). Germline values: CDR1 SNHLY, CDR2 FYNNEI. The V gene lost 4 bases and the J gene lost 1 base, with 10 bases spanning the gap. This CDR3 region has 15 residues. This CDR3 reads CASSVRGLNTGELFF. The CDR3 DNA is TGTGCCAGCAGTGTAAGGGGGTTGAACACCGGGGAGCTGTTTTTT.

In DNA form, the CDR3 reads TGTGCCAGCAGGAGGAGCGGGAGATTGAGAGAGACCCAGTACTTC. This translates into CASRRSGRLRETQYF. V usage is TRBV13 and J usage is TRBJ2-5, with TRBD2 matching 8 bases. The CDR3 loop spans 15 amino acids. Germline V gene data show CDR1 as PRHDT and CDR2 as FYEKMQ (reference sequence). Trimming at V came to 6 bases and at J to 4 bases, leaving 10 bases not matched to a gene.

This rearrangement joins TRBV19 to TRBJ2-2; D remains unclear. The CDR3 contains 13 residues. The V gene lost 2 bases and the J gene lost 10 bases, with 11 bases spanning the gap. Germline values: CDR1 LNHDA, CDR2 SQIVND (reference sequence). The CDR3 coding sequence is TGTGCCAGTAGTATACCCCAGGCCGAGGAGCTGTTTTTT. Translated, it gives CASSIPQAEELFF.